The present T cell receptor (beta chain) was sequenced within a study of tumor-infiltrating lymphocytes in primary liver carcinoma. A note on this clonotype: One end of the junction fails to match germline, which may point to a read error.

Bulk tissue was left unsorted, and RNA and DNA were co-extracted from about 20-30 mg of it. Chronic HBV infection affected patients, none of whom had received treatment. Each tumor sample had over 75% viable tumor cells. The authors made TCR beta cDNA from approximately 490 ng total RNA with a constant-region primer. A slightly modified ARM-PCR protocol with three nested multiplex PCR rounds produced these TCR beta libraries. For roughly 11 cycles apiece, the opening two PCR rounds ran with TRBV1-TRBV30 forward primers and a C-beta reverse primer. Using its own MiXCR run on the multiplex PCR reads, TCRdb lists one record per CDR3 protein. The sample consists of tens of thousands of distinct CDR3 sequences, 60% to 80% of them appearing once. The CDR3 contains 14 residues. Germline V gives CDR1 SGHAT, CDR2 FQDESV (reference sequence).

The sequence derives from a man aged 35 to 55 with primary liver carcinoma and hepatitis B virus infection. V and J are TRBV11-1 and TRBJ2-1; D possibly corresponds to TRBD2 (5 bases). Sequencing used liver tumor tissue from sampling region 5. Subset specified: tumor region T5, tumor centre. This CDR3 is CARSLEDSYNEQSF. DNA of the CDR3: TGTGCCAGGAGCTTAGAGGACTCCTACAACGAGCAGTCCTTC. The full variable domain, in which reference TRBV11-1 and TRBJ2-1 provide the parts outside the CDR3, is EAEVAQSPRYKITEKSQAVAFWCDPISGHATLYWYRQILGQGPELLVQFQDESVVDDSQLPKDRFSAERLKGVDSTLKIQPAELGDSAMYLCARSLEDSYNEQSFGPGTRLTVL.